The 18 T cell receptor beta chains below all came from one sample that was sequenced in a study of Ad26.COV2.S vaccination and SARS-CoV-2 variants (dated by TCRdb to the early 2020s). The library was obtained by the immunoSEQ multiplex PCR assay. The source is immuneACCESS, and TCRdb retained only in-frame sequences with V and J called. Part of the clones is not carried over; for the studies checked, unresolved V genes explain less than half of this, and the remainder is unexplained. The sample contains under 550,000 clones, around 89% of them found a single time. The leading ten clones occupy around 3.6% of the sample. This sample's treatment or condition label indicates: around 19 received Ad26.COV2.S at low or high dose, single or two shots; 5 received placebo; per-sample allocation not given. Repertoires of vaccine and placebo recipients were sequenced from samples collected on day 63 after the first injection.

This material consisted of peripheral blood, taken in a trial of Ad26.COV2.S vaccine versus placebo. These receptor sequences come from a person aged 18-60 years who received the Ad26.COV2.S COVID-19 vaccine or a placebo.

The CDR3 DNA reads as TGCGCCAGCAGCCAAGATGTGACGGGGCGGAGCACAGATACGCAGTATTTT. It translates to CASSQDVTGRSTDTQYF. The J gene is TRBJ2-3, the V gene TRBV4-1, with D possibly called TRBD1 or TRBD2 (5 bases each). The CDR3 length is 17 residues. With 0 bases removed from V and 0 bases from J, the gap between germline ends came to 13 bases. CDR1 and CDR2 from the germline V gene are MGHRA and YSYEKL.

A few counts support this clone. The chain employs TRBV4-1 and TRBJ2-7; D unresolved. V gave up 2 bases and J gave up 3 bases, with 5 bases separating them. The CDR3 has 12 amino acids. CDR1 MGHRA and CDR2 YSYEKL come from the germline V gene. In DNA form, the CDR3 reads TGCGCCAGCAGCCAAAGCAGCTACGAGCAGTACTTC. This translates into CASSQSSYEQYF.

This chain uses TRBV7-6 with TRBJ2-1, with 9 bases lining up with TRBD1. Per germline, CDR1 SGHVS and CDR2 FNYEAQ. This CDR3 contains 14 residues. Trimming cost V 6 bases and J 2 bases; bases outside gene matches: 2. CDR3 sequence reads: CASRQGAPYNEQFF. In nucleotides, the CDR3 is TGTGCCAGCAGACAGGGGGCCCCCTACAATGAGCAGTTCTTC.

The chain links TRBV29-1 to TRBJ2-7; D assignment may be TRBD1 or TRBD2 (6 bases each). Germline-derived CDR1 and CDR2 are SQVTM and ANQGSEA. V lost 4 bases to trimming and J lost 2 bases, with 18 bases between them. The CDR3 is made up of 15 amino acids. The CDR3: CSVGGEPGHPYEQYF. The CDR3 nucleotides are TGCAGCGTTGGGGGGGAACCGGGACACCCCTACGAGCAGTACTTC.

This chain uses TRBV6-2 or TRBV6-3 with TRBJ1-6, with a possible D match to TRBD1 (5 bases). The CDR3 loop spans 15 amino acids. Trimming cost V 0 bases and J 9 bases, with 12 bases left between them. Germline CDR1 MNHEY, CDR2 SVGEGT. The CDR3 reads CASSYSTGVASPLHF. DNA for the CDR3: TGTGCCAGCAGTTACTCGACGGGGGTAGCTTCACCCCTCCACTTT.

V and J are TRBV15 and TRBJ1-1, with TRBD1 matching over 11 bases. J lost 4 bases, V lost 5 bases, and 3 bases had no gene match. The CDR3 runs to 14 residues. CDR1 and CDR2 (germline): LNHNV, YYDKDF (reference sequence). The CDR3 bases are TGTGCCACCAGCCGGGACAGGGGGAGCACTGAAGCTTTCTTT. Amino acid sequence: CATSRDRGSTEAFF.

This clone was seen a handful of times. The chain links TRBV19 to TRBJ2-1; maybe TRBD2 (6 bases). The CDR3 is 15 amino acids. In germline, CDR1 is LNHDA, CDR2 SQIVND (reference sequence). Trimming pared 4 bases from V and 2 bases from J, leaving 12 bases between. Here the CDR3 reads CASSTWTGAYNEQFF. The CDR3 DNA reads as TGTGCCAGTAGTACGTGGACGGGAGCCTACAATGAGCAGTTCTTC.

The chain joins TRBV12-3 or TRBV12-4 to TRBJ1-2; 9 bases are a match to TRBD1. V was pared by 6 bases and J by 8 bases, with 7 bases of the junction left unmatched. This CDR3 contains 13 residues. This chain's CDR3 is CASSMWDRDGYTF. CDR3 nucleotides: TGTGCCAGCAGCATGTGGGACAGGGACGGCTACACCTTC.

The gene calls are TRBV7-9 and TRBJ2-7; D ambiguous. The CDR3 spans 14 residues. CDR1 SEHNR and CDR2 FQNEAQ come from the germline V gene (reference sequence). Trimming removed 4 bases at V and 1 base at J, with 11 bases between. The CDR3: CASSSLDTSYEQYF. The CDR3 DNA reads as TGTGCCAGCAGCTCCCTAGACACGTCCTACGAGCAGTACTTC.

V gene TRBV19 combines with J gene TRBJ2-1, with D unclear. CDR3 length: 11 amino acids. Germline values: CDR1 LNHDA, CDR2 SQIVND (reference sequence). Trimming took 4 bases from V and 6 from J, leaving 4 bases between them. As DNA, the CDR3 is TGTGCCAGTAGTACCTCCAATGAGCAGTTCTTC. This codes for CASSTSNEQFF.

The CDR3, as DNA: TGTGCCAGCAGCCCTGGGGTTTCAGGGAACTATGGCTACACCTTC. Its protein product is CASSPGVSGNYGYTF. This chain joins TRBV7-9 and TRBJ1-2, with a weak D call TRBD1 (5 bases). V lost 5 bases to trimming and J lost 2 bases, with 15 bases between them. The CDR3 is made up of 15 amino acids. Germline V lookup: CDR1 SEHNR, CDR2 FQNEAQ (reference sequence).

CDR3 in amino acids: CASRGGLNTEAFF. The CDR3 DNA is TGTGCCAGTCGAGGGGGGTTGAACACTGAAGCTTTCTTT. J is TRBJ1-1 and V is TRBV19; D might be TRBD1 (6 bases). The CDR3 is 13 residues long. V was trimmed by 8 bases and J by 0 bases, leaving 10 bases between them. CDR1 is LNHDA and CDR2 is SQIVND in the germline V gene (reference sequence).

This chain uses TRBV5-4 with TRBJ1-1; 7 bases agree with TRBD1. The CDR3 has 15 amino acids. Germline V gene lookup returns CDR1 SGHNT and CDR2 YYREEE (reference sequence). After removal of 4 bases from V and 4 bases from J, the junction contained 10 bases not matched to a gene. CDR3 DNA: TGTGCCAGCAGCCCAGGACAGGTGGGGGGCACTGAAGCTTTCTTT. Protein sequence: CASSPGQVGGTEAFF.

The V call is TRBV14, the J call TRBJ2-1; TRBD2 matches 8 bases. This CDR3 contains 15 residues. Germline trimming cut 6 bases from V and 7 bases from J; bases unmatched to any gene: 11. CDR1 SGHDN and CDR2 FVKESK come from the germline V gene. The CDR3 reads CASRRKGGGPNEQFF. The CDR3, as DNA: TGTGCCAGCAGACGAAAGGGCGGGGGGCCTAATGAGCAGTTCTTC.

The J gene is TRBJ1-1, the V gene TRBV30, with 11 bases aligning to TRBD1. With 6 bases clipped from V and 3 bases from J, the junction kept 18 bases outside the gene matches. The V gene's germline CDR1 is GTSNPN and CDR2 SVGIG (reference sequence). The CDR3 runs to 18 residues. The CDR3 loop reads CACDPPRGQGGDDTEAFF. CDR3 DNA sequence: TGTGCCTGCGACCCACCAAGGGGACAGGGGGGGGACGACACTGAAGCTTTCTTT. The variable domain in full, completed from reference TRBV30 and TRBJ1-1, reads SQTIHQWPATLVQPVGSPLSLECTVEGTSNPNLYWYRQAAGRGLQLLFYSVGIGQISSEVPQNLSASRPQDRQFILSSKKLLLSDSGFYLCACDPPRGQGGDDTEAFFGQGTRLTVV.

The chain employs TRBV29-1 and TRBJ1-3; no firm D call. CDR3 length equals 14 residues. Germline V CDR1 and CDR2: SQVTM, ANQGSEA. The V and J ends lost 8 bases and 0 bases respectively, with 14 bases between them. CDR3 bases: TGCAGCACCCGGACCCCGAGCTCTGGAAACACCATATATTTT. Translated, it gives CSTRTPSSGNTIYF.

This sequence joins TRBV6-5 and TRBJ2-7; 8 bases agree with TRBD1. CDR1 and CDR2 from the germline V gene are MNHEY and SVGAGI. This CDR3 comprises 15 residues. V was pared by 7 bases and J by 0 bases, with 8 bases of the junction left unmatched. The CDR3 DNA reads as TGTGCCAGCAACAAAGACAGGGGTGGCTCCTACGAGCAGTACTTC. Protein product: CASNKDRGGSYEQYF.

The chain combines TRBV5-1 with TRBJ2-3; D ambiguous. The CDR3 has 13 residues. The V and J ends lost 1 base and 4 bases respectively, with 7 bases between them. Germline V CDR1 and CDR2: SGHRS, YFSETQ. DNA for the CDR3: TGCGCCAGCAGCTTGCTCTGGGCAGATACGCAGTATTTT. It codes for CASSLLWADTQYF.